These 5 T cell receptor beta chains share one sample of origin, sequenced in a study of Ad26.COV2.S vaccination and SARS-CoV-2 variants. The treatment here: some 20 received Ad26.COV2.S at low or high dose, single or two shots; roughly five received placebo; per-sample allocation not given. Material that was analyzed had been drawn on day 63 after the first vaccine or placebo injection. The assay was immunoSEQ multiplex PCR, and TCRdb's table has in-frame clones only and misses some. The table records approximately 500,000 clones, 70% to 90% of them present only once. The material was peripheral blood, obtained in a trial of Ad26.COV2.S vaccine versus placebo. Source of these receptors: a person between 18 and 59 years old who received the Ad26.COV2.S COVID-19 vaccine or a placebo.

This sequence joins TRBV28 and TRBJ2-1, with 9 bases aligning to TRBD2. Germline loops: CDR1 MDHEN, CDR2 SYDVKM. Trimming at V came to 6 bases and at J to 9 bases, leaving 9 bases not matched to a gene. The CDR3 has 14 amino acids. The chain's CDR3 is CASSIAGVIAEQFF. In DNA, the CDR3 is TGTGCCAGCAGCATAGCGGGAGTAATTGCTGAGCAGTTCTTC.

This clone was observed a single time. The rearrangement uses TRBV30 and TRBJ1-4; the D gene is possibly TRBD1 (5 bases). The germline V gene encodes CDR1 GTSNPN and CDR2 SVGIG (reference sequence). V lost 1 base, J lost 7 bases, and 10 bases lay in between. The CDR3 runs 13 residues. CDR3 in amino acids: CAWSADRIEKLFF. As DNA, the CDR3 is TGTGCCTGGAGTGCCGACAGAATTGAAAAACTGTTTTTT.

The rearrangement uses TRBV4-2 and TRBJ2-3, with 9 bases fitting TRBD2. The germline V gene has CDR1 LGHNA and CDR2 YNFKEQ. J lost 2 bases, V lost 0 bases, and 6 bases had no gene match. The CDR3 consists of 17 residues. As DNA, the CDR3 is TGTGCCAGCAGCCAAGATAAGCTAGCGGGAAACACAGATACGCAGTATTTT. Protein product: CASSQDKLAGNTDTQYF.

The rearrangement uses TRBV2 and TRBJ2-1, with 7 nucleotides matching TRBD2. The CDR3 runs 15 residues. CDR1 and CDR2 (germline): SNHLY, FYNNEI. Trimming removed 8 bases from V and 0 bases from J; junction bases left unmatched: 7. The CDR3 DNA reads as TGTGCCAGCTGTAGCGGGCGGAACTCCTACAATGAGCAGTTCTTC. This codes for CASCSGRNSYNEQFF.

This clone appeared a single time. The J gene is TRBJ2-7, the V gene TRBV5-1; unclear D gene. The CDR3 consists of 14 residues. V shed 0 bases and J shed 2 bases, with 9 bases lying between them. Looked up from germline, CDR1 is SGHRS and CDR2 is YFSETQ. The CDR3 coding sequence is TGCGCCAGCAGCTTGGGGGTTACTACCTACGAGCAGTACTTC. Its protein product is CASSLGVTTYEQYF.